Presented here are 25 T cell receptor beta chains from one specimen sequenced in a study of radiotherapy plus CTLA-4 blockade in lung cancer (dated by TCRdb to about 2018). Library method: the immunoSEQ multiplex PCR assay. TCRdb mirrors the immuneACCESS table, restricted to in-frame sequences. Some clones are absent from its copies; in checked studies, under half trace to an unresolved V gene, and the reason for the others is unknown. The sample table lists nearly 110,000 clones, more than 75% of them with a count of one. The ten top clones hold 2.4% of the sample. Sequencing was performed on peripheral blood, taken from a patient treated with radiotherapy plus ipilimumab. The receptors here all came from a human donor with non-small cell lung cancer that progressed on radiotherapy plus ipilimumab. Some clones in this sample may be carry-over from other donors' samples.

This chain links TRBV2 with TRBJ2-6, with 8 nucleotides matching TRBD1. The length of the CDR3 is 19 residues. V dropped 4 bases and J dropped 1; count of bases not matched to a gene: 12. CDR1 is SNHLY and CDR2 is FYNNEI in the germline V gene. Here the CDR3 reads CASSGIQGARVSGANVLTF. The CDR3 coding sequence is TGTGCCAGCAGTGGTATCCAGGGGGCGCGGGTGTCTGGGGCCAACGTCCTGACTTTC.

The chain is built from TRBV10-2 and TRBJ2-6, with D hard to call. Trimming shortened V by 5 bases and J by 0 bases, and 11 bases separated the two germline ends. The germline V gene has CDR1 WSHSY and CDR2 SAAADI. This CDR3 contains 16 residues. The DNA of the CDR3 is TGCGCCAGCAGTAACCTGGGCCCCTCTGGGGCCAACGTCCTGACTTTC. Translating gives CASSNLGPSGANVLTF.

CDR3 in DNA: TGTGCCAGCTGCCACCTGGGGACAGGGAACACTGAAGCTTTCTTT. This codes for CASCHLGTGNTEAFF. The rearrangement links TRBV27 to TRBJ1-1, with 8 nucleotides matching TRBD1. Germline V CDR1 and CDR2: MNHEY, SMNVEV (reference sequence). Trimming removed 8 bases from V and 1 base from J; junction bases left unmatched: 9. The CDR3 sequence is 15 residues long.

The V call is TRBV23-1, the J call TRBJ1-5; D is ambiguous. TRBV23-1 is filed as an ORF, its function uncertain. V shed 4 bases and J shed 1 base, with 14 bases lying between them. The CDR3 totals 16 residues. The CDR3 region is CASSRPPGLSNQPQHF. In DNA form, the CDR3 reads TGCGCCAGCAGTCGCCCCCCCGGTCTGAGCAATCAGCCCCAGCATTTT.

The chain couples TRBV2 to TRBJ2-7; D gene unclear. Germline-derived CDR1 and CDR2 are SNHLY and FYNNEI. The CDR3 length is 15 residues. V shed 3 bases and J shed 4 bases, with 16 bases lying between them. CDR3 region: CASSEYLVQEYEQYF. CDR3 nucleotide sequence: TGTGCCAGCAGTGAGTATCTGGTCCAGGAGTACGAGCAGTACTTC.

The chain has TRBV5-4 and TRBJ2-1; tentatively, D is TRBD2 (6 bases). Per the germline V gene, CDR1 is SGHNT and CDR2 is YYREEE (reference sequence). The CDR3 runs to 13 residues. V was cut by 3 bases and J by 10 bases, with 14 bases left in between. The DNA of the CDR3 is TGTGCCAGCAGCTCCCGCGGGGCCCGGGAGCAGTTCTTC. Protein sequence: CASSSRGAREQFF. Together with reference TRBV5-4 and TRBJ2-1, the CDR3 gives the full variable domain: ETGVTQSPTHLIKTRGQQVTLRCSSQSGHNTVSWYQQALGQGPQFIFQYYREEENGRGNFPPRFSGLQFPNYSSELNVNALELDDSALYLCASSSRGAREQFFGPGTRLTVL.

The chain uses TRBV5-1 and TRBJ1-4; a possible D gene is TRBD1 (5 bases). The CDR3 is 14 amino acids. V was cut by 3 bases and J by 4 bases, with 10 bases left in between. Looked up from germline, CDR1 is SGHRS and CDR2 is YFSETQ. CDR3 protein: CASSSGTVNEKLFF. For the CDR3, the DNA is TGCGCCAGCAGCTCCGGGACGGTTAATGAAAAACTGTTTTTT.

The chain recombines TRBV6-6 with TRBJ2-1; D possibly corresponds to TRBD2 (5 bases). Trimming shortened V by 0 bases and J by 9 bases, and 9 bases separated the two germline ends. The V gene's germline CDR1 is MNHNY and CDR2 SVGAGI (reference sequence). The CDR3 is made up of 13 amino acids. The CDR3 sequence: CASSYSPGIEQFF. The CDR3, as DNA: TGTGCCAGCAGTTACTCTCCGGGGATTGAGCAGTTCTTC.

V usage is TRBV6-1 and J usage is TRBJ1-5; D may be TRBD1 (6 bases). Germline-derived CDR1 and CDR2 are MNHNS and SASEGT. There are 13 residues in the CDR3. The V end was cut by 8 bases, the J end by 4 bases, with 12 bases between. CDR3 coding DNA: TGTGCCAGCCGGGGGCACCCAAATCAGCCCCAGCATTTT. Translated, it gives CASRGHPNQPQHF.

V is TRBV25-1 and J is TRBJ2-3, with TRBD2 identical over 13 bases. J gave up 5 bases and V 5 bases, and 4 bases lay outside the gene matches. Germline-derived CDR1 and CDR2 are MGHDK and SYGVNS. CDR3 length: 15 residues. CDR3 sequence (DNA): TGTGCCAGCAGTCTCCGGACTAGCGGGAGAGATACGCAGTATTTT. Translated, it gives CASSLRTSGRDTQYF.

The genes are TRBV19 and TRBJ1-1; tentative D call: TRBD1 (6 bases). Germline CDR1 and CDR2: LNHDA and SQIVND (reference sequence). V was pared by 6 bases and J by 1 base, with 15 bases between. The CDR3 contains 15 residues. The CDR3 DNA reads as TGTGCCAGTAGCCCCTTGGACAGACCGAACACTGAAGCTTTCTTT. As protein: CASSPLDRPNTEAFF.

CDR3 sequence (DNA): TGTGCCAGCAGTCTTTCTGCCGGGACAGGGTTGGGGGAGCAGTACTTC. Its translation: CASSLSAGTGLGEQYF. V is TRBV27 and J is TRBJ2-7; 9 bases match TRBD1. Per germline, CDR1 MNHEY and CDR2 SMNVEV (reference sequence). V trimming: 5 bases; J trimming: 7 bases; junction bases outside the gene matches: 15. This CDR3 contains 16 residues.

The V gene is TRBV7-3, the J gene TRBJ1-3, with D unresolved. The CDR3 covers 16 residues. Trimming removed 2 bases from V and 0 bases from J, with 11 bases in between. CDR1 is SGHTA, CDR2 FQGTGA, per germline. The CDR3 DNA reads TGTGCCAGCAGCTTAGGCCCGGGCAGCTCTGGAAACACCATATATTTT. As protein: CASSLGPGSSGNTIYF. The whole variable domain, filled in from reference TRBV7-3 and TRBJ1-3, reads GAGVSQTPSNKVTEKGKYVELRCDPISGHTALYWYRQSLGQGPEFLIYFQGTGAADDSGLPNDRFFAVRPEGSVSTLKIQRTERGDSAVYLCASSLGPGSSGNTIYFGEGSWLTVV.

The CDR3 DNA is TGTGCCAGCAGTTTAGCCCCCCGTGCAGCCGGAGAGACCCAGTACTTC. Its protein product is CASSLAPRAAGETQYF. This chain uses TRBV27 with TRBJ2-5; D gene ambiguous. CDR3 length: 16 residues. V was shortened by 2 bases and J by 4 bases, with 17 bases between the two germline ends. Germline V gene data show CDR1 as MNHEY and CDR2 as SMNVEV (reference sequence).

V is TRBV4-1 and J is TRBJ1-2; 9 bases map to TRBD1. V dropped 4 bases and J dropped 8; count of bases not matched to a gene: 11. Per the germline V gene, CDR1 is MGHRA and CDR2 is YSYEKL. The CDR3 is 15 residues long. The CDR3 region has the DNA TGCGCCAGCAGCCCCCGGGACAGGGCGCCGAGCGGCTACACCTTC. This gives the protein CASSPRDRAPSGYTF.

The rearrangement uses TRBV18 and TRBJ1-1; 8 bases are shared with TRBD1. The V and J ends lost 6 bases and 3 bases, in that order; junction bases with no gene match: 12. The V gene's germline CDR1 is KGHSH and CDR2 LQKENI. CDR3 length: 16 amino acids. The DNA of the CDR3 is TGTGCCAGCTCGCCTACTTACCCGGACAGGGACACTGAAGCTTTCTTT. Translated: CASSPTYPDRDTEAFF.

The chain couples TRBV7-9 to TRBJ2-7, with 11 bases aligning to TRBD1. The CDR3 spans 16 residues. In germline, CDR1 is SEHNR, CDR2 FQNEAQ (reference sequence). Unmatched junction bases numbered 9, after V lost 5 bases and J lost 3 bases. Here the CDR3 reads CASSPVGTGGIYEQYF. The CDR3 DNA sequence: TGTGCCAGCAGCCCTGTTGGGACAGGGGGTATCTACGAGCAGTACTTC.

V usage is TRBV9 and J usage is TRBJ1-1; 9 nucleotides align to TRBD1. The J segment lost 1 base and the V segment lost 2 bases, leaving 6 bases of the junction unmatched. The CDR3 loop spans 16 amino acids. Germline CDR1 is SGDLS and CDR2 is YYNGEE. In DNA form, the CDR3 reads TGTGCCAGCAGCGTTTATACAGGGGGCGCGAACACTGAAGCTTTCTTT. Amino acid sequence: CASSVYTGGANTEAFF.

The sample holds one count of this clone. CDR3 nucleotides: TGTGCCAGCAGCTTAAATCAGAACACTGAAGCTTTCTTT. Amino acid sequence: CASSLNQNTEAFF. The chain carries TRBV7-9 and TRBJ1-1, with D unclear. Deletions cut 2 bases from V and 1 base from J, with 5 bases between. CDR1 is SEHNR and CDR2 is FQNEAQ in the germline V gene (reference sequence). The CDR3 runs to 13 residues.

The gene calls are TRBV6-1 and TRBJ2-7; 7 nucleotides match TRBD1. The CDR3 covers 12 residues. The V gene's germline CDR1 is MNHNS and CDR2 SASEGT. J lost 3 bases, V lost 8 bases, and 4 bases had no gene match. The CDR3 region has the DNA TGTGCCAGCGGGGACAGAGGCTACGAGCAGTACTTC. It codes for CASGDRGYEQYF.

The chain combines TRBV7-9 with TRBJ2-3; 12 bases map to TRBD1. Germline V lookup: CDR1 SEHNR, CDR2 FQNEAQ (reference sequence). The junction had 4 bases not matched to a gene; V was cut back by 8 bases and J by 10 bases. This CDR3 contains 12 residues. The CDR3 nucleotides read TGTGCCAGCGGCGGGACAGGGGGCCCGCAGTATTTT. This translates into CASGGTGGPQYF.

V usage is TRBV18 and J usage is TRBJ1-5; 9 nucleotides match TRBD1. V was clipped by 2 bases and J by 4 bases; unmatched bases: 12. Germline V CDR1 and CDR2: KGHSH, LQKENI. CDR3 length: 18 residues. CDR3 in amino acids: CASSPTGDRVWGNQPQHF. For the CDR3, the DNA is TGTGCCAGCTCACCAACAGGGGACAGGGTCTGGGGTAATCAGCCCCAGCATTTT.

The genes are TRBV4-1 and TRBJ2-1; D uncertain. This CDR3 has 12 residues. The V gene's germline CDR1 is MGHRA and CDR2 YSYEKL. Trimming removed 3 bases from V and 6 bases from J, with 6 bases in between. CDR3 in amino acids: CASSHLGNEQFF. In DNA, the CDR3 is TGCGCCAGCAGCCATTTGGGCAATGAGCAGTTCTTC.

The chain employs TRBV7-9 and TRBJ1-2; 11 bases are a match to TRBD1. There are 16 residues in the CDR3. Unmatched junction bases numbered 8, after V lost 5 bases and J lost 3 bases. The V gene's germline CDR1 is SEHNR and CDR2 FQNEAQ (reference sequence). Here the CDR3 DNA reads TGTGCCAGCAGCCTTGGACAGGGGGCTGGGTACTATGGCTACACCTTC. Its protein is CASSLGQGAGYYGYTF.

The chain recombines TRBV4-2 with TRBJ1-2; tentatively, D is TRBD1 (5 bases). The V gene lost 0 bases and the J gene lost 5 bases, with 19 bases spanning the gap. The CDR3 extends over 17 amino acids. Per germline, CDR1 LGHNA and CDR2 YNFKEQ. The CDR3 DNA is TGTGCCAGCAGCCAAGATATGAGCCAGGGAGTGCGGTATGGCTACACCTTC. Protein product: CASSQDMSQGVRYGYTF.